This TCR beta chain was identified during a study of response to subunit inactivated influenza vaccine (dated by TCRdb to the late 2010s). In the study overall: Deep quantitative profiling of the T cell receptor repertoire was used in the study to follow responses to a trivalent subunit inactivated influenza vaccine.

Overall results and qualifications from the work: The authors suggested that each seasonal influenza vaccination may recruit only a limited number of new T cells.

To prepare the library, RT-PCR was applied. Sequenced on an Illumina HiSeq 2500. The public reads were quality trimmed at Q25 with fastp and then assembled into clones with MiXCR by TCRdb, keeping productive beta chains. Entries are consolidated by CDR3 protein sequence, retaining the most common genes and DNA. The sample data list a few hundred thousand distinct CDR3 sequences, and 20% to 25% of these were observed just once. The ten largest clones take up 10% of the sample. Counted from cysteine to phenylalanine, this CDR3 has 14 amino acids. Of the read, only the CDR3 DNA is kept; its 42 bases are in frame from base 1. The junction carries 10 bases between V and J, which are trimmed by 0 bases and 7 bases respectively. The germline V gene specifies SGHRS as CDR1 and YFSETQ as CDR2. Note on this clonotype: Its antigen is not yet known. It has no much larger one-base neighbor in the sample; base qualities were not kept.

This material consisted of PBMCs from blood, taken 21 months after vaccination. This TCR was sampled from a man between 50 and 75 years old who received an inactivated influenza vaccine. Donor details come from another sample of the same person, matched by shared clones. The V and J segments used are TRBV5-1 and TRBJ2-2; TRBD1 is a possible D gene, resting on 5 matching bases. Read as DNA, the sequence is TGCGCCAGCAGCTTGGATCCAGGGTACGGGGAGCTGTTTTTT. It translates to CASSLDPGYGELFF.